The clone carrying this TCR beta chain was recorded once. The antigen is not known. The protocol was immunoSEQ multiplex PCR, while the TCRdb copy is restricted to in-frame clones and leaves out a portion. The sample consists of over 110,000 clones, approximately 90% of them appearing once. These data originate in a study of Ad26.COV2.S vaccination and SARS-CoV-2 variants. The CDR3 runs 14 residues. The trim removed 5 bases at V and 5 bases at J, leaving 7 bases unmatched. Germline V gene lookup returns CDR1 SGHTA and CDR2 FQGNSA. General study results and limits: Spike-specific TCR breadth was greater after Ad26.COV2.S than placebo. Similar non-spike TCR breadth was observed in recipients of vaccine and of placebo. Researchers cautioned that TCR breadth and depth analyses may have underestimated total T cell responses. Vaccinees reportedly had broad spike-specific CD8+ and CD4+ T cell responses.

The sequence derives from a human donor who had recovered from COVID-19. The chain has TRBV7-2 and TRBJ2-5, with 8 positions matching TRBD1. Sample: peripheral blood, taken after recovery from COVID-19. The CDR3 region is CASSAGTGLETQYF. In DNA, the CDR3 is TGTGCCAGCAGCGCAGGGACAGGTTTGGAGACCCAGTACTTC. Full variable domain (rest looked up from reference TRBV7-2 and TRBJ2-5): GAGVSQSPSNKVTEKGKDVELRCDPISGHTALYWYRQSLGQGLEFLIYFQGNSAPDKSGLPSDRFSAERTGGSVSTLTIQRTQQEDSAVYLCASSAGTGLETQYFGPGTRLLVL.